This is a list of T cell receptor beta chains from one sample in a study of blood T cell repertoires in COVID-19. TCRdb's table, derived via immunoSEQ multiplex PCR, lists solely in-frame clones and lacks some. The sample carries roughly 220,000 clones, 86% recorded once. The sample taken for sequencing was PBMCs or T cells enriched from blood (not recorded which). Receptors originate from a woman aged 40 to 55 with acute COVID-19. Both conserved end residues are part of each CDR3. Fields, in order: CDR3 DNA, CDR3 protein, J gene, V gene, D gene, CDR3 length, clone size. A D gene is named only where the DNA matches it firmly. Some rows have no size entry. The others give once, few or many, or a class for an expanded clone.

TGTGCCAGCAGTGTGACAGGGAGCGCGGCGGGAAACACCATATATTTT | CASSVTGSAAGNTIYF | TRBJ1-3 | TRBV27 | TRBD1 | 16 | NA
TGTGCCAGCTCACCAGATATGGGAGCAGGGGGACTGTTTTTT | CASSPDMGAGGLFF | TRBJ1-4 | TRBV18 | TRBD1 | 14 | NA
TGTGCCAGCAGTTCAGTACTAGCGGGGGGGCAAGAGACCCAGTACTTC | CASSSVLAGGQETQYF | TRBJ2-5 | TRBV6-5 | TRBD2 | 16 | NA
TGTGCCAGCAGCTCCCCGTTTTGGTCGGAGCGGGGGGGCTTTGAGCAGTTCTTC | CASSSPFWSERGGFEQFF | TRBJ2-1 | TRBV13 | TRBD2 | 18 | NA
TGTGCCTGGAGTGTCGAGTATACGGCTTTCTTT | CAWSVEYTAFF | TRBJ1-1 | TRBV30 | NA | 11 | NA
TGTGCCAGCAGGGCGGGACAGGGGGACGGACAGCCCCAGCATTTT | CASRAGQGDGQPQHF | TRBJ1-5 | TRBV7-9 | TRBD1 | 15 | NA
TGTGCCAGCAGCCAAGGAGCAACAGGGGGGCGATATGGCTACACCTTC | CASSQGATGGRYGYTF | TRBJ1-2 | TRBV3-1/TRBV3-2 | TRBD1 | 16 | NA
TGTGCCAGCAGCCGGAGGACAGATTCCTACGAGCAGTACTTC | CASSRRTDSYEQYF | TRBJ2-7 | TRBV11-2 | NA | 14 | NA
TGTGCCAGCAGTGAATATTCGAGACAGGGAGATTTGCGCAATGAGCAGTTCTTC | CASSEYSRQGDLRNEQFF | TRBJ2-1 | TRBV25-1 | TRBD1 | 18 | NA
TGTGCCAGCAGCGACGGGACTGAGGTTAACTATGGCTACACCTTC | CASSDGTEVNYGYTF | TRBJ1-2 | TRBV9 | NA | 15 | NA
TGTGCCAGCAGTCTCAAGGGACAGCCGAGCTATGGCTACACCTTC | CASSLKGQPSYGYTF | TRBJ1-2 | TRBV27 | TRBD1 | 15 | NA
TGTGCCAGCGATTCCCGACGGGTGAGGACTGAAGCTTTCTTT | CASDSRRVRTEAFF | TRBJ1-1 | TRBV2 | NA | 14 | NA
TGTGCCAGCAGCGCGTCAGGCTCCACTGAAGCTTTCTTT | CASSASGSTEAFF | TRBJ1-1 | TRBV7-9 | NA | 13 | NA
TGTGCCAGCAGTTACGGGCAGACCCAGTACTTC | CASSYGQTQYF | TRBJ2-5 | TRBV6-2/TRBV6-3 | NA | 11 | NA
TGTGCCAGCAGCTTTGGTACAGTCAATGAAAAACTGTTTTTT | CASSFGTVNEKLFF | TRBJ1-4 | TRBV5-4 | NA | 14 | NA
TGTGCCAGCAGCTTATTTAGGGGGCCAACTAATGAAAAACTGTTTTTT | CASSLFRGPTNEKLFF | TRBJ1-4 | TRBV11-2 | TRBD1 | 16 | NA
TGTGCCAGCAGCGATCGGACAGGGGTCAACACCGGGGAGCTGTTTTTT | CASSDRTGVNTGELFF | TRBJ2-2 | TRBV9 | TRBD1 | 16 | NA
TGTGCCAGCAGCCACGGGACTCGGGAGGTCGGGGAGCTGTTTTTT | CASSHGTREVGELFF | TRBJ2-2 | TRBV5-4 | TRBD2 | 15 | NA
TGTGCCAGTAGTCTCCAGACAGGGCCGAGCTCCTATAATTCACCCCTCCACTTT | CASSLQTGPSSYNSPLHF | TRBJ1-6 | TRBV19 | TRBD1 | 18 | NA
TGTGCCAGCAGTGAAGTAGCAAGGTTTGAAGCTTTCTTT | CASSEVARFEAFF | TRBJ1-1 | TRBV6-1 | NA | 13 | NA
TGTGCCAGTACGGGACAGGACTATGGCTACACCTTC | CASTGQDYGYTF | TRBJ1-2 | TRBV19 | TRBD1 | 12 | NA
TGTGCCAGCAGTGCCCGGTTGGACAATGAGCAGTTCTTC | CASSARLDNEQFF | TRBJ2-1 | TRBV12-3/TRBV12-4 | NA | 13 | NA
TGCAGCGTGCGGATACAGGGATCTGGGGCCAACGTCCTGACTTTC | CSVRIQGSGANVLTF | TRBJ2-6 | TRBV29-1 | NA | 15 | NA
TGCGCCAGCAGCCAAGATCGGTGGGGGGCCTACAATGAGCAGTTCTTC | CASSQDRWGAYNEQFF | TRBJ2-1 | TRBV4-3 | NA | 16 | NA
TGTGCCAGCAGCACTTCCGGGGAGCTGTTTTTT | CASSTSGELFF | TRBJ2-2 | TRBV14 | NA | 11 | NA
TGTGCCAGCAGCTCAACGACAGGGGACACTGAAGCTTTCTTT | CASSSTTGDTEAFF | TRBJ1-1 | TRBV7-9 | TRBD1 | 14 | once